This TCR beta chain was recorded in a study of T cell clones after liver transplantation. Overall study context: Liver transplant recipients had immunosuppression withdrawal attempted within 2 years. Timepoints were pre-transplant, pre-withdrawal, and after withdrawal was completed or failed. Findings and limits, study-wide: Circulating graft-donor-reactive CD4 TCRbeta sequences fell significantly post-transplant in 5 of 8 subjects.

TCRdb's copy holds only in-frame clones and misses some; the assay was immunoSEQ multiplex PCR. The repertoire includes some 70,000 clones, 80% of them detected once, and less than 0.65% sits in the top ten. Germline V gene lookup returns CDR1 SGHAT and CDR2 FQNNGV. Trimming pared 1 base from V and 4 bases from J, leaving 20 bases between. This CDR3 has 17 amino acids. Worth noting for this clone: What it binds is unknown.

This chain links TRBV11-2 with TRBJ2-7; TRBD2 is a possible D gene (6 bases). This TCR was sampled from a human donor who received a liver transplant. The sample here was CD4+ T cells from blood, taken before liver transplant. The chain's CDR3 is CASSLASPGGIVYEQYF. The CDR3 bases are TGTGCCAGCAGCTTAGCATCTCCCGGAGGGATAGTTTACGAGCAGTACTTC.